The 24 T cell receptor beta chains below were found in one sample sequenced in a study of blood T cell repertoires in COVID-19 (dated by TCRdb to about 2020). The library was obtained by the immunoSEQ multiplex PCR assay. What TCRdb holds here is the immuneACCESS table cut down to in-frame rearrangements. Part of the clones is not present; checked against another copy, under half of the missing clones reflect an unresolved V gene, and the others are unexplained. Present in this sample are 250,000 to 300,000 clones, roughly 87% of which were seen just once. The ten largest clones represent about 2.2% of the sample. Sample: peripheral blood. The receptors were sampled from a woman between 45 and 65 years old who had recovered from COVID-19.

The V gene is TRBV6-2 or TRBV6-3, the J gene TRBJ2-1, with 10 bases lining up with TRBD2. V was clipped by 0 bases and J by 6 bases; unmatched bases: 11. Germline CDR1 is MNHEY and CDR2 is SVGEGT. This CDR3 region has 18 residues. CDR3: CASSYSGLAGVVSNEQFF. CDR3 nucleotides: TGTGCCAGCAGTTACTCCGGGCTAGCGGGGGTCGTTAGCAATGAGCAGTTCTTC.

This clone appeared a few times. The chain couples TRBV29-1 to TRBJ1-2, with 8 bases identical to TRBD1. CDR1 and CDR2 from the germline V gene are SQVTM and ANQGSEA. The J segment lost 3 bases and the V segment lost 7 bases, leaving 7 bases of the junction unmatched. This CDR3 contains 13 residues. CDR3 amino acids: CSAWTGRDYGYTF. CDR3 sequence (DNA): TGCAGCGCCTGGACAGGGCGAGACTATGGCTACACCTTC.

V usage is TRBV19 and J usage is TRBJ2-7; D possibly corresponds to TRBD1 (5 bases). This CDR3 spans 13 amino acids. Between the trimmed V and J ends, which lost 3 bases and 1 base, there was a span of 7 bases. Germline V gene lookup returns CDR1 LNHDA and CDR2 SQIVND (reference sequence). CDR3 loop: CASSMTESYEQYF. The CDR3 bases are TGTGCCAGTAGTATGACAGAATCCTACGAGCAGTACTTC.

This clone was picked up a small number of times. V usage is TRBV2 and J usage is TRBJ2-3; 11 bases line up with TRBD1. The CDR3 runs 13 residues. Germline values: CDR1 SNHLY, CDR2 FYNNEI. The V segment lost 10 bases and the J segment 5 bases; nucleotides outside the gene matches: 5. The CDR3 DNA reads TGTGCCACCACCGGGACAGGGGGAGATACGCAGTATTTT. Amino acid sequence: CATTGTGGDTQYF.

This chain joins TRBV5-1 and TRBJ2-5, with TRBD1 as a possible D gene (6 bases). Trimming stripped 4 bases from V and 1 base from J, with 11 bases between. This CDR3 is built from 14 residues. CDR1 and CDR2 (germline): SGHRS, YFSETQ. CDR3 sequence reads: CASSLQGFQETQYF. CDR3 DNA: TGCGCCAGCAGCCTACAGGGATTCCAAGAGACCCAGTACTTC.

Worth noting for this clone: At one end the junction does not follow the germline gene, possibly because of a read error. This chain joins TRBV7-7 and TRBJ1-1; tentatively, D is TRBD1 (6 bases). CDR3 length equals 13 residues. CDR1 SSHAT and CDR2 FNYEAQ come from the germline V gene (reference sequence). CDR3 in DNA: TGTGCTAGCAGCACGGACAGGAACACTGAAGCTTTCTTT. Its protein is CASSTDRNTEAFF.

CDR3 loop: CASSLWRSSYNEQFF. Here the CDR3 DNA reads TGTGCCAGCAGCTTGTGGCGGAGCTCCTACAATGAGCAGTTCTTC. This chain links TRBV7-9 with TRBJ2-1; D not certain. The germline V gene has CDR1 SEHNR and CDR2 FQNEAQ (reference sequence). The CDR3 sequence is 15 residues long. V was pared by 3 bases and J by 0 bases, with 9 bases between.

This sequence joins TRBV5-1 and TRBJ2-2; 11 bases are shared with TRBD1. Germline loops: CDR1 SGHRS, CDR2 YFSETQ. CDR3 size: 14 residues. The junction had 2 bases not matched to a gene; V was cut back by 4 bases and J by 6 bases. CDR3 region: CASSVGQGAGELFF. Here the CDR3 DNA reads TGCGCCAGCAGCGTGGGACAGGGGGCCGGGGAGCTGTTTTTT.

The V gene is TRBV15, the J gene TRBJ2-1, with D possibly matching TRBD2 (7 bases). Germline V lookup: CDR1 LNHNV, CDR2 YYDKDF (reference sequence). The CDR3 runs 13 residues. V lost 3 bases and J lost 9, with 12 bases in between. CDR3 in amino acids: CATSSSGGSEQFF. In DNA, the CDR3 is TGTGCCACCAGCAGCTCGGGGGGCAGTGAGCAGTTCTTC.

This rearrangement joins TRBV6-5 to TRBJ1-2; the match to TRBD1 covers 7 bases. CDR1 is MNHEY, CDR2 SVGAGI, per germline. The CDR3 totals 14 residues. The trim removed 4 bases at V and 8 bases at J, leaving 10 bases unmatched. CDR3 sequence reads: CASSLAGGSVGYTF. The CDR3 coding sequence is TGTGCCAGCAGTTTGGCAGGGGGATCGGTAGGCTACACCTTC.

This clone was counted only a few times. The J gene is TRBJ2-7, the V gene TRBV19; D unresolved. The CDR3 has 14 residues. The V end lost 3 bases, the J end lost 2 bases, and 11 bases lay between the germline ends. Germline V CDR1 and CDR2: LNHDA, SQIVND (reference sequence). For the CDR3, the DNA is TGTGCCAGTAGTATGTCACTTCCCCCCTACGAGCAGTACTTC. It specifies CASSMSLPPYEQYF.

CDR3 DNA sequence: TGTGCCAGCAGTTCAACAGGGGGCTATGGCTACACCTTC. Amino acid sequence: CASSSTGGYGYTF. The V gene is TRBV28, the J gene TRBJ1-2, with 8 positions matching TRBD1. The CDR3 covers 13 residues. Looked up from germline, CDR1 is MDHEN and CDR2 is SYDVKM. V dropped 4 bases and J dropped 4; count of bases not matched to a gene: 2.

This chain uses TRBV2 with TRBJ2-2; 7 nucleotides match TRBD2. This CDR3 spans 13 amino acids. The V gene end was trimmed by 3 bases and the J gene end by 6 bases; junction bases not matched to a gene: 1. The germline V gene has CDR1 SNHLY and CDR2 FYNNEI. The CDR3 coding sequence is TGTGCCAGCAGTGATCGGGGGGCCGGGGAGCTGTTTTTT. Translation: CASSDRGAGELFF.

This clone has a handful of counts. V and J are TRBV7-2 and TRBJ2-2; D might be TRBD2 (6 bases). Germline CDR1 and CDR2: SGHTA and FQGNSA. CDR3 length equals 15 residues. Trimming took 5 bases from V and 1 from J, leaving 11 bases between them. CDR3 sequence (DNA): TGTGCCAGCAGCGCGGTAGCGGTGAACACCGGGGAGCTGTTTTTT. Encoded protein: CASSAVAVNTGELFF.

V and J are TRBV7-8 and TRBJ2-3; 10 bases match TRBD2. There are 17 residues in the CDR3. Germline CDR1 and CDR2: SGHVS and FQNEAQ. Trimming removed 5 bases from V and 1 base from J; junction bases left unmatched: 9. This CDR3 is CASSTPIAGGGTDTQYF. The CDR3 DNA reads as TGTGCCAGCAGCACTCCTATAGCGGGAGGAGGCACAGATACGCAGTATTTT.

A few counts support this clone. V and J are TRBV19 and TRBJ2-4, with 10 nucleotides matching TRBD2. The CDR3 contains 16 residues. Per germline, CDR1 LNHDA and CDR2 SQIVND (reference sequence). Trimming took 2 bases from V and 0 from J; bases not matched to a gene: 1. The CDR3: CASSITSGVAKNIQYF. Here the CDR3 DNA reads TGTGCCAGTAGTATAACTAGCGGGGTAGCCAAAAACATTCAGTACTTC.

The V gene is TRBV7-9, the J gene TRBJ2-5; D perhaps matches TRBD1 (5 bases). V shed 4 bases and J shed 1 base, with 13 bases lying between them. CDR3 length equals 15 residues. The germline gives CDR1 SEHNR, CDR2 FQNEAQ (reference sequence). The CDR3 sequence: CASSSTRGFQETQYF. CDR3 sequence (DNA): TGTGCCAGCAGCTCAACAAGGGGATTCCAAGAGACCCAGTACTTC.

The chain combines TRBV6-5 with TRBJ1-5; possible D gene TRBD1, 5 bases. CDR1 MNHEY and CDR2 SVGAGI come from the germline V gene. Trimming removed 5 bases from V and 1 base from J, with 9 bases in between. The CDR3 runs 14 residues. The DNA for the CDR3 is TGTGCCAGCAGTAGGACATACAGCAATCAGCCCCAGCATTTT. This sequence encodes CASSRTYSNQPQHF.

The chain combines TRBV27 with TRBJ2-7; the match to TRBD1 covers 10 bases. This CDR3 region has 15 residues. The J segment lost 2 bases and the V segment lost 6 bases, leaving 7 bases of the junction unmatched. From germline, CDR1 is MNHEY and CDR2 SMNVEV (reference sequence). The CDR3 reads CASSSPGTGAYEQYF. In nucleotides, the CDR3 is TGTGCCAGCAGCTCGCCCGGGACAGGGGCCTACGAGCAGTACTTC.

The chain joins TRBV9 to TRBJ2-5, with a possible D match to TRBD2 (7 bases). The CDR3 is made up of 16 amino acids. The germline gives CDR1 SGDLS, CDR2 YYNGEE. Trimming took off 2 bases at V and 4 bases at J, with 18 bases between the two ends. The CDR3 nucleotides are TGTGCCAGCAGCGTGGGGGCGGGGGCGAAGATAGAGACCCAGTACTTC. Protein: CASSVGAGAKIETQYF.

The chain joins TRBV2 to TRBJ1-2, with 7 nucleotides matching TRBD1. CDR1 is SNHLY and CDR2 is FYNNEI in the germline V gene. Germline trimming cut 3 bases from V and 5 bases from J; bases unmatched to any gene: 6. The CDR3 has 14 residues. CDR3 sequence (DNA): TGTGCCAGCAGTGACAGGACAGGTCGATATGGCTACACCTTC. Its protein is CASSDRTGRYGYTF.

This rearrangement joins TRBV29-1 to TRBJ2-7; 10 nucleotides line up with TRBD1. The CDR3 runs 16 residues. V was clipped by 5 bases and J by 3 bases; unmatched bases: 13. CDR1 is SQVTM, CDR2 ANQGSEA, per germline. CDR3 protein: CSVRPGQGTLLYEQYF. The CDR3 DNA is TGCAGCGTTCGACCGGGACAGGGGACACTCCTCTACGAGCAGTACTTC.

The chain uses TRBV27 and TRBJ2-7, with a tentative D call TRBD1 (6 bases). The CDR3 is made up of 16 amino acids. Trimming stripped 0 bases from V and 1 base from J, with 13 bases between. Looked up from germline, CDR1 is MNHEY and CDR2 is SMNVEV (reference sequence). DNA of the CDR3: TGTGCCAGCAGTTTATCGTGGACAGAAGTATCCTACGAGCAGTACTTC. This sequence encodes CASSLSWTEVSYEQYF.

The chain recombines TRBV7-2 with TRBJ1-6, with D possibly TRBD1 on 6 matching bases. V lost 5 bases, J lost 7 bases, and 15 bases lay in between. This CDR3 has 15 amino acids. Germline CDR1 SGHTA, CDR2 FQGNSA. The DNA for the CDR3 is TGTGCCAGCAGCCGTACTCGGACAGAGAATTCACCCCTCCACTTT. This codes for CASSRTRTENSPLHF.